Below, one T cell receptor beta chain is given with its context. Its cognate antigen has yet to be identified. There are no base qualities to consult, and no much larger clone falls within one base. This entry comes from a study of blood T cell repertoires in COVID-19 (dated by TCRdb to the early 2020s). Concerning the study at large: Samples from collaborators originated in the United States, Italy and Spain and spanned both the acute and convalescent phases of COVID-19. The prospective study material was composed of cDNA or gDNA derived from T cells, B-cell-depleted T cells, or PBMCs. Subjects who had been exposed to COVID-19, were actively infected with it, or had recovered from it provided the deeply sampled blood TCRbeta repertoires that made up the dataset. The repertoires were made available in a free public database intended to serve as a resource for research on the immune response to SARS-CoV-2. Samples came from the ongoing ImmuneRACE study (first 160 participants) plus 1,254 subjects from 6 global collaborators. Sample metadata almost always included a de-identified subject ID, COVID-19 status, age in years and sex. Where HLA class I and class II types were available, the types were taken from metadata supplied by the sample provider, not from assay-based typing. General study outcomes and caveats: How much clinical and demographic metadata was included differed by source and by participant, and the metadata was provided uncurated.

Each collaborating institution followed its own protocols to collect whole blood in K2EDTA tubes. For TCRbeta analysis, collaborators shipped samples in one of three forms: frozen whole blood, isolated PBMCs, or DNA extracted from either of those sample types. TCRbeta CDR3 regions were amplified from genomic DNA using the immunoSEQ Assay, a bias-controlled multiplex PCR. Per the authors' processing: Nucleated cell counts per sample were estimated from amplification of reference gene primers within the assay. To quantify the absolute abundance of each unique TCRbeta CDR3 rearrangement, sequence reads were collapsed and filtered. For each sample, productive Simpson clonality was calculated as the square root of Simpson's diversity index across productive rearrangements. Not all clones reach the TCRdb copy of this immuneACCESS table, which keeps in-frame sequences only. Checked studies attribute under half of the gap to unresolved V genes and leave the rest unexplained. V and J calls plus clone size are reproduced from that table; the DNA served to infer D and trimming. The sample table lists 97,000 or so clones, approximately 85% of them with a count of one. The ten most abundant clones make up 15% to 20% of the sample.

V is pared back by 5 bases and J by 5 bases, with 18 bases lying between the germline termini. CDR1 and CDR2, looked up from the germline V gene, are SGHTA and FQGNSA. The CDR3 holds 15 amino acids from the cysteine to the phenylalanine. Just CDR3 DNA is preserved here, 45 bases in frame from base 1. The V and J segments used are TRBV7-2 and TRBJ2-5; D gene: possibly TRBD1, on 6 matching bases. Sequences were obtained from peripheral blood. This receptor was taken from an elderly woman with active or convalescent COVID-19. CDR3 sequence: CASSHTTGAWETQYF. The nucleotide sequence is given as TGTGCCAGCAGCCATACGACAGGTGCATGGGAGACCCAGTACTTC.